A selection of T cell receptor beta chains follows, all from one sample in a study of T cell changes during pregnancy in multiple sclerosis. Here immunoSEQ multiplex PCR was the method, and the copy in TCRdb shows in-frame clones only, minus some. The data contain about 100,000 clones, about 91% of them singletons. The source material was peripheral blood, sampled in the second trimester of pregnancy. The receptors come from a female donor with multiple sclerosis, enrolled in a pregnancy study. Each CDR3 is given with its conserved first and last residue. D genes are given only for firm matches. Size values are once, few and many counts, or a class for expanded clones, and some rows have none.

J gene,V gene,clone size,D gene,CDR3 protein,CDR3 DNA
TRBJ1-1,TRBV10-2,NA,NA,CASKTTAGAHTEAFF,TGCGCCAGCAAGACGACAGCAGGGGCGCACACTGAAGCTTTCTTT
TRBJ2-3,TRBV19,once,TRBD2,CASSTTSGRIGTDTQYF,TGTGCCAGTAGTACGACTAGCGGGAGGATTGGCACAGATACGCAGTATTTT
TRBJ2-2,TRBV9,once,NA,CASSVGQTNTGELFF,TGTGCCAGCAGCGTGGGACAAACGAACACCGGGGAGCTGTTTTTT
TRBJ2-7,TRBV28,NA,TRBD1,CASSPGQGHEQYF,TGTGCCAGCAGTCCGGGACAGGGGCACGAGCAGTACTTC
TRBJ2-6,TRBV27,NA,TRBD1,CASSPGRGTGANVLTF,TGTGCCAGCAGTCCAGGCAGGGGGACTGGGGCCAACGTCCTGACTTTC
TRBJ1-2,TRBV6-5,NA,TRBD1,CASSPGQGDGYGYTF,TGTGCCAGCAGTCCCGGGCAGGGGGATGGCTATGGCTACACCTTC
TRBJ2-5,TRBV29-1,NA,TRBD1,CIAPGGSQETQYF,TGCATAGCCCCAGGGGGCAGCCAAGAGACCCAGTACTTC
TRBJ2-2,TRBV5-1,NA,NA,CASSLPMGGLPTGELFF,TGCGCCAGCAGCTTGCCTATGGGGGGTTTGCCCACCGGGGAGCTGTTTTTT
TRBJ1-1,TRBV5-1,once,TRBD1,CASSQGTANTEAFF,TGCGCCAGCAGCCAAGGGACAGCGAACACTGAAGCTTTCTTT
TRBJ1-1,TRBV19,NA,TRBD1,CASSFRGHNTEAFF,TGTGCCAGTAGTTTCAGGGGGCACAACACTGAAGCTTTCTTT
TRBJ2-7,TRBV9,NA,TRBD2,CASSVSGGGSSYEQYF,TGTGCCAGCAGCGTGTCAGGCGGCGGGAGCTCCTACGAGCAGTACTTC
TRBJ2-7,TRBV2,NA,NA,CASRGDSHYEQYF,TGTGCCTCCAGGGGGGACAGCCACTACGAGCAGTACTTC
TRBJ1-4,TRBV6-5,NA,TRBD1,CASRDRGANEKLFF,TGTGCCAGCAGGGACAGGGGAGCTAATGAAAAACTGTTTTTT
TRBJ2-1,TRBV11-1,NA,TRBD2,CASSFGTSERGNEQFF,TGTGCCAGCAGCTTCGGGACTAGCGAGCGAGGGAATGAGCAGTTCTTC
TRBJ2-2,TRBV2,once,NA,CASSSSWGPANTGELFF,NA
TRBJ2-5,TRBV14,NA,TRBD2,CASSATRQRLAGQETQYF,TGTGCCAGCAGCGCAACCCGACAGAGACTAGCGGGACAAGAGACCCAGTACTTC
TRBJ1-1,TRBV9,NA,TRBD1,CASSPGQGGTEAFF,TGTGCCAGCAGCCCGGGACAGGGCGGCACTGAAGCTTTCTTT